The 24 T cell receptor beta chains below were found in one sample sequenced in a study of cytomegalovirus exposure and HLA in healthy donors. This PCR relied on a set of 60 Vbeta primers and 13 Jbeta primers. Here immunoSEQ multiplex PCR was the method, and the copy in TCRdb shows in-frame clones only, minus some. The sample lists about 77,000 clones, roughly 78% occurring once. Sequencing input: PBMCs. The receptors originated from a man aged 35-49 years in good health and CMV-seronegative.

CDR3 residues: CASSDPGQRSYEQYF. CDR3 DNA sequence: TGTGCCAGCAGTGATCCGGGACAGCGGTCCTACGAGCAGTACTTC. The rearrangement uses TRBV28 and TRBJ2-7; 7 nucleotides agree with TRBD1. Germline V gives CDR1 MDHEN, CDR2 SYDVKM. This CDR3 has 15 residues. J was trimmed by 1 base and V by 5 bases; bases with no gene match: 8.

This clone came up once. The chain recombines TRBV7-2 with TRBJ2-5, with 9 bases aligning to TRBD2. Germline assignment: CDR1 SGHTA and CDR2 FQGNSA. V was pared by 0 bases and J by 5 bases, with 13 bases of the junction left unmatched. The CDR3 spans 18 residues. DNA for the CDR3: TGTGCCAGCAGCTTAGCGCAAGCGGGAGGTCCTTTCGGGGAGACCCAGTACTTC. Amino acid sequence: CASSLAQAGGPFGETQYF. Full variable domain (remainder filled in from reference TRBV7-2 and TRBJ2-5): GAGVSQSPSNKVTEKGKDVELRCDPISGHTALYWYRQSLGQGLEFLIYFQGNSAPDKSGLPSDRFSAERTGGSVSTLTIQRTQQEDSAVYLCASSLAQAGGPFGETQYFGPGTRLLVL.

The CDR3 DNA sequence: TGTGCCAGCAGTTTACTGGCTAGCGGGAGCCTCCGGAATACGCAGTATTTT. Its protein is CASSLLASGSLRNTQYF. V gene TRBV28 combines with J gene TRBJ2-3; 10 nucleotides line up with TRBD2. Germline V CDR1 and CDR2: MDHEN, SYDVKM. The CDR3 has 17 residues. The junction had 12 bases not matched to a gene; V was cut back by 2 bases and J by 7 bases.

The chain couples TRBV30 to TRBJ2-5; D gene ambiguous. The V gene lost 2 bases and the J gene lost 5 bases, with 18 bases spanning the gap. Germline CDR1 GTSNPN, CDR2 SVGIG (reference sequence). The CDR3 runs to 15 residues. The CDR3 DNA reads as TGTGCCTGGAGTCCCTCCCCCCAGGCTGGCGAGACCCAGTACTTC. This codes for CAWSPSPQAGETQYF.

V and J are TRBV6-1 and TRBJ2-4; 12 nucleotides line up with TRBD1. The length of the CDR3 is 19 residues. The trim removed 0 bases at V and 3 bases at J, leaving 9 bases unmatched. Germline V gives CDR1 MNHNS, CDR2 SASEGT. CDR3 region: CASSEAGTGGIQGKNIQYF. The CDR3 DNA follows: TGTGCCAGCAGTGAAGCGGGGACAGGGGGCATCCAAGGCAAAAACATTCAGTACTTC.

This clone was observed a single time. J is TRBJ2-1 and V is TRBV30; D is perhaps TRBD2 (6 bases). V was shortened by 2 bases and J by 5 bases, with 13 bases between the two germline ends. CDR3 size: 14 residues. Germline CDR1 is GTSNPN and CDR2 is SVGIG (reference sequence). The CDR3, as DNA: TGTGCCTGGAGTCTCTTAGCGGATCACAATGAGCAGTTCTTC. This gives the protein CAWSLLADHNEQFF.

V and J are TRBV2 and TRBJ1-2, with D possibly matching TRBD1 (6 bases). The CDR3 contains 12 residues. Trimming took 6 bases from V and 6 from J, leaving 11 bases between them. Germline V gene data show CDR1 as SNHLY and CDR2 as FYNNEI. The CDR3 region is CASRIYRDGYTF. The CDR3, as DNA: TGTGCCAGCAGGATTTACAGGGATGGCTACACCTTC.

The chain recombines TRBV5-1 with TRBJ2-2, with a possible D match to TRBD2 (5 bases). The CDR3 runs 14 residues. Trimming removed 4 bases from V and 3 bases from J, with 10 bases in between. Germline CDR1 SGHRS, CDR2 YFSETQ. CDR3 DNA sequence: TGCGCCAGCAGCCGCGAGGGTTACACCGGGGAGCTGTTTTTT. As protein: CASSREGYTGELFF. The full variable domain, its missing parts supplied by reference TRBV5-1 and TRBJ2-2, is KAGVTQTPRYLIKTRGQQVTLSCSPISGHRSVSWYQQTPGQGLQFLFEYFSETQRNKGNFPGRFSGRQFSNSRSEMNVSTLELGDSALYLCASSREGYTGELFFGEGSRLTVL.

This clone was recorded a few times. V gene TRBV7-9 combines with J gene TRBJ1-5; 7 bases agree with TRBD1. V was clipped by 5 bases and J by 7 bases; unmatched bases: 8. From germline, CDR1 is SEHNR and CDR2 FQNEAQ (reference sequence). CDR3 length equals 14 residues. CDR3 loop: CASSRDSSWQPQHF. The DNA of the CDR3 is TGTGCCAGCAGCCGGGACAGCTCATGGCAGCCCCAGCATTTT.

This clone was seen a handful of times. CDR3 sequence reads: CASMRQGYGYTF. The CDR3, as DNA: TGTGCCAGTATGAGGCAGGGCTATGGCTACACCTTC. This sequence joins TRBV19 and TRBJ1-2, with D possibly matching TRBD1 (5 bases). Germline V gene data show CDR1 as LNHDA and CDR2 as SQIVND (reference sequence). V lost 7 bases and J 4 bases, leaving 10 bases between the germline ends. The CDR3 has 12 amino acids.

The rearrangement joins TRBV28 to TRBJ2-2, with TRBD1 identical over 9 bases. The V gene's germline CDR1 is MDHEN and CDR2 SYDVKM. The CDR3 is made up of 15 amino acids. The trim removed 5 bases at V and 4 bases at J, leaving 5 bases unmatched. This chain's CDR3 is CASSRTGVRTGELFF. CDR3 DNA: TGTGCCAGCAGTCGGACAGGGGTCCGCACCGGGGAGCTGTTTTTT.

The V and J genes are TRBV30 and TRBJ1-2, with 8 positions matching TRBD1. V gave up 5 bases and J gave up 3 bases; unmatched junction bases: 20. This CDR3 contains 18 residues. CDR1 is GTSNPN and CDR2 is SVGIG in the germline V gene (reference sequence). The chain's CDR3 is CAWFTQGASVLPYYGYTF. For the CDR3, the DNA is TGTGCCTGGTTCACCCAGGGGGCGAGTGTCTTGCCCTACTATGGCTACACCTTC.

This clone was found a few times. Here the CDR3 reads CASSLGRLGDNEQFF. The CDR3 region has the DNA TGTGCCAGCAGCTTAGGGAGACTAGGGGACAATGAGCAGTTCTTC. V usage is TRBV7-3 and J usage is TRBJ2-1; TRBD2 is a possible D gene (6 bases). The V gene lost 2 bases and the J gene lost 5 bases, with 13 bases spanning the gap. Germline V gene sequence: CDR1 SGHTA, CDR2 FQGTGA. The CDR3 is made up of 15 amino acids.

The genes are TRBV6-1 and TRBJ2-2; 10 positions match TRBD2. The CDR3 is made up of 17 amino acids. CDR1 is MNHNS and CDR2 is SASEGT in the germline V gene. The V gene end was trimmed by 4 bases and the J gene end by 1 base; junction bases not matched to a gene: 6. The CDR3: CASSATGTSVNTGELFF. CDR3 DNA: TGTGCCAGCAGTGCGACTGGGACTAGCGTGAACACCGGGGAGCTGTTTTTT.

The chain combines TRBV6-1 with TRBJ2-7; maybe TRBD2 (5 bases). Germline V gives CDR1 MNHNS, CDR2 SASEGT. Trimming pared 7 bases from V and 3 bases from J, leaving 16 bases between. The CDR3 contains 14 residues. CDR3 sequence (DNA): TGTGCCAGCACGCCGGGCCAGCGGTACTACGAGCAGTACTTC. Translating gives CASTPGQRYYEQYF.

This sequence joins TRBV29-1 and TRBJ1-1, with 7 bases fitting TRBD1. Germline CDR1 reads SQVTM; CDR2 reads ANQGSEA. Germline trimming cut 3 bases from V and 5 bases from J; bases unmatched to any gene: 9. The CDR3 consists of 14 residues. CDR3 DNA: TGCAGCGTTGAGAAGGGGGCGGTCGGGACTGAAGCTTTCTTT. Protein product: CSVEKGAVGTEAFF. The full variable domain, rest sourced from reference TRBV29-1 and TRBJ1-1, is SAVISQKPSRDICQRGTSLTIQCQVDSQVTMMFWYRQQPGQSLTLIATANQGSEATYESGFVIDKFPISRPNLTFSTLTVSNMSPEDSSIYLCSVEKGAVGTEAFFGQGTRLTVV.

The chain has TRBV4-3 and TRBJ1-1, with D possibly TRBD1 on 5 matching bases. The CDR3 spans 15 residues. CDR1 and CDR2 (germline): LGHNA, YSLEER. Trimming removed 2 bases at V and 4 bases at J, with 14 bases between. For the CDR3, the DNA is TGCGCCAGCAGCCAATATGCGGGGCGCCCCACTGAAGCTTTCTTT. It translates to CASSQYAGRPTEAFF.

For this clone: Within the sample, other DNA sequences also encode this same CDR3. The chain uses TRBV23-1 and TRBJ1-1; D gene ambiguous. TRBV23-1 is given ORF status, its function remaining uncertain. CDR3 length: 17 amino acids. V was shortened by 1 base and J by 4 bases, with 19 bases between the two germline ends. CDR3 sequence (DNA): TGCGCCAGCAGTCAATTGCCAAAGGGAGCGCTTGGCACTGAAGCTTTCTTT. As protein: CASSQLPKGALGTEAFF.

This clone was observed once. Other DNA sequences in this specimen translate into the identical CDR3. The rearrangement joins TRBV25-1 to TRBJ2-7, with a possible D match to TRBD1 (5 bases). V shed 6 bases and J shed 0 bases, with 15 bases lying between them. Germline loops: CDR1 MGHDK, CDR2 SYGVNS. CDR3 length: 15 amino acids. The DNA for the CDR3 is TGTGCCAGCAGGGGGCTGGGGCAGACCTCCTACGAGCAGTACTTC. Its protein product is CASRGLGQTSYEQYF.

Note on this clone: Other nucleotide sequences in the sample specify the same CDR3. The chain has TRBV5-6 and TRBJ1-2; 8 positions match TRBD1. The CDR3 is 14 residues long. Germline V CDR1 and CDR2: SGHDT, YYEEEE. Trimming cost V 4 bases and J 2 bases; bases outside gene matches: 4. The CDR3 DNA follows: TGTGCCAGCAGCCTTGACAGGGGCAACTATGGCTACACCTTC. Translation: CASSLDRGNYGYTF.

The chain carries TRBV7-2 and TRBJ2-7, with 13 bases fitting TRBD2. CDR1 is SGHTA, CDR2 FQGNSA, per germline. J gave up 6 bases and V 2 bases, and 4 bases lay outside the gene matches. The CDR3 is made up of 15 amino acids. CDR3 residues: CASSLTGTSGTEQYF. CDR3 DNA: TGTGCCAGCAGCTTAACCGGGACTAGCGGGACCGAGCAGTACTTC.

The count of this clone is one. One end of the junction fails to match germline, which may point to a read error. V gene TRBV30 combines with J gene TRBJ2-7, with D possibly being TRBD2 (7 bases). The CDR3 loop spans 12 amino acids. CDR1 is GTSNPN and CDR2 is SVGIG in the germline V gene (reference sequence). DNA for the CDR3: TGTGCCCAAGGGGGAGGGCCCTACGGGCAGTACTTC. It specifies CAQGGGPYGQYF.

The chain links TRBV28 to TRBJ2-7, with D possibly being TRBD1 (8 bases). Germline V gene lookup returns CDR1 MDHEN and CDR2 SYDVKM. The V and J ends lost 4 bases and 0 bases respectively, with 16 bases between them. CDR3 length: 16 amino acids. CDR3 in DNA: TGTGCCAGCAGTTCCCCCTACAGGGGGGGCTCCTACGAGCAGTACTTC. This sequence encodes CASSSPYRGGSYEQYF.

The CDR3 region has the DNA TGTGCCAGCAGCTTAACGGGAGGGGGGCCCTACGAGCAGTACTTC. It specifies CASSLTGGGPYEQYF. V and J are TRBV7-3 and TRBJ2-7, with D perhaps TRBD2 (7 bases). V lost 0 bases and J 2 bases, leaving 11 bases between the germline ends. The CDR3 covers 15 residues. Germline CDR1 is SGHTA and CDR2 is FQGTGA.